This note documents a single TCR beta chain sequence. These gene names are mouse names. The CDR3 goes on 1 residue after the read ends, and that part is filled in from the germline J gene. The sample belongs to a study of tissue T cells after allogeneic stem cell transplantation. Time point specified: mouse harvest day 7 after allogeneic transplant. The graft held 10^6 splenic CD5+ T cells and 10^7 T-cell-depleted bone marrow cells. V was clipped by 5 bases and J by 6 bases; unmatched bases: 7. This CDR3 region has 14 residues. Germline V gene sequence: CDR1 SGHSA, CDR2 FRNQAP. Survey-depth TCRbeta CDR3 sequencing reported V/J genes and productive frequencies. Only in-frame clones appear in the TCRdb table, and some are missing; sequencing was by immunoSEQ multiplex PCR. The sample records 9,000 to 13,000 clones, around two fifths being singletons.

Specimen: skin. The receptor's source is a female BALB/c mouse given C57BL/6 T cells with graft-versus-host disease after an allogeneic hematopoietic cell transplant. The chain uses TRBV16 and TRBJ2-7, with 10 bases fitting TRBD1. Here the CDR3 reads CASSRDRGDFEQYF. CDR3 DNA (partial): TGTGCAAGCAGCCGGGACAGGGGAGACTTTGAACAGTAC. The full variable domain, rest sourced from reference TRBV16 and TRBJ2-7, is NAGVIQTPRHKVTGKGQEATLWCEPISGHSAVFWYRQTIVQGLEFLTYFRNQAPIDDSGMPKERFSAQMPNQSHSTLKIQSTQPQDSAVYLCASSRDRGDFEQYFGPGTRLTVL.